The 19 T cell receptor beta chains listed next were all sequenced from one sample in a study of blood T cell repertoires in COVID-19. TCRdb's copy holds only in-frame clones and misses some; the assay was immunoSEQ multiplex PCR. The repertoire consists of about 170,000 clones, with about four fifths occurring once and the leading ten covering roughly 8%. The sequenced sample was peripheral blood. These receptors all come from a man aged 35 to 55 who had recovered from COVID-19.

The CDR3 DNA is TGTGCCAGCAGTCGTCAGGGAGGCGAAAAACTGTTTTTT. It translates to CASSRQGGEKLFF. This rearrangement joins TRBV21-1 to TRBJ1-4. TRBV21-1 is listed as a pseudogene. The CDR3 runs 13 residues.

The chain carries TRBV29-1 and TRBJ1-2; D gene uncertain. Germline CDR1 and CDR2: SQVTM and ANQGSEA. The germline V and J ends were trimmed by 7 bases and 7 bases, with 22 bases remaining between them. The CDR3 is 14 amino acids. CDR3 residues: CSAPDATRSFGYTF. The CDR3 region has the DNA TGCAGCGCCCCTGATGCCACCCGGTCCTTTGGCTACACCTTC.

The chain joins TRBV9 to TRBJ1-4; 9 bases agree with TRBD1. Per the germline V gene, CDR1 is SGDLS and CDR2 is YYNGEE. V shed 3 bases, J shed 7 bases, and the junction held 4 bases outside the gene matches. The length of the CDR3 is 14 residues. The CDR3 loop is CASSARDRAEKLFF. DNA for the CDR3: TGTGCCAGCAGCGCCCGGGACAGGGCTGAAAAACTGTTTTTT.

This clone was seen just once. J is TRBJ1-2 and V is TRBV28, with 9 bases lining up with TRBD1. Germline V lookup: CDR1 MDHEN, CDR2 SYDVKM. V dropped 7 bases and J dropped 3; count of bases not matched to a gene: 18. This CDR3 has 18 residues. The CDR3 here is CASTPTRLGTGGHYGYTF. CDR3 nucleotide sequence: TGTGCCAGCACTCCTACCCGGTTGGGTACAGGGGGCCACTATGGCTACACCTTC.

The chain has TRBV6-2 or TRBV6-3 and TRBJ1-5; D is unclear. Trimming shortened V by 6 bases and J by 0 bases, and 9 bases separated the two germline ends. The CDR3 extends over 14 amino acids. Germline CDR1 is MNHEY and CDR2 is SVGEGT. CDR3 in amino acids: CASSRAYSNQPQHF. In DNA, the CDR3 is TGTGCCAGCAGCCGGGCTTATAGCAATCAGCCCCAGCATTTT.

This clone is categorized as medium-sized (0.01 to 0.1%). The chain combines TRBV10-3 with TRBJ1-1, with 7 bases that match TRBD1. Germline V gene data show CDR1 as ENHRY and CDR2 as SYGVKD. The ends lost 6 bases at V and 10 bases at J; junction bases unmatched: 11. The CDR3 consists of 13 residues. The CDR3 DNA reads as TGTGCCATCAGCGAAACAGGGGCGATGGGAGCTTTCTTT. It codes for CAISETGAMGAFF.

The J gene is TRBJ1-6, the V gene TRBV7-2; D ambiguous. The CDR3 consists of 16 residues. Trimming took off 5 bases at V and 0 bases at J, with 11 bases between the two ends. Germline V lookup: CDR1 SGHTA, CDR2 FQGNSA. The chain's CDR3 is CASSPGVSSYNSPLHF. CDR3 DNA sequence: TGTGCCAGCAGCCCCGGAGTCAGCTCCTATAATTCACCCCTCCACTTT.

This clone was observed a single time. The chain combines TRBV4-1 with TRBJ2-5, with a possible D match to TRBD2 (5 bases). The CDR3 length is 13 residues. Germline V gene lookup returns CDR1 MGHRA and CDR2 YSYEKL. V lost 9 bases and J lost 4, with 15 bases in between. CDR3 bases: TGCGCCAGTGCCATCGGGGTATTAGAGACCCAGTACTTC. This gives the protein CASAIGVLETQYF.

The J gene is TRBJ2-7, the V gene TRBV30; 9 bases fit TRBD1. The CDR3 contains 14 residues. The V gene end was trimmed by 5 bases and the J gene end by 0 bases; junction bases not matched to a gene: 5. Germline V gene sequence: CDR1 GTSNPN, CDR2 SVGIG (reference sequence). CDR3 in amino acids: CAWAPGQGSYEQYF. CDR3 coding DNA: TGTGCCTGGGCCCCGGGACAGGGCTCCTACGAGCAGTACTTC.

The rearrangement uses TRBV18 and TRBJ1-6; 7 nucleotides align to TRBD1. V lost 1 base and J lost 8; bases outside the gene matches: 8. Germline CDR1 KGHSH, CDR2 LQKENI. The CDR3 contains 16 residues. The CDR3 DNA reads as TGTGCCAGCTCACCACGACGAGGGGGCGCAGATTCACCCCTCCACTTT. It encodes CASSPRRGGADSPLHF.

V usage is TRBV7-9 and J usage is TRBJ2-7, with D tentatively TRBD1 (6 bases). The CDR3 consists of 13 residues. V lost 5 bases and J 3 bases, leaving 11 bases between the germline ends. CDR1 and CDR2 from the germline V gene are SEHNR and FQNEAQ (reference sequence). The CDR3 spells CASSPQGIYEQYF. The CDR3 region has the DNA TGTGCCAGCAGCCCACAGGGAATCTACGAGCAGTACTTC.

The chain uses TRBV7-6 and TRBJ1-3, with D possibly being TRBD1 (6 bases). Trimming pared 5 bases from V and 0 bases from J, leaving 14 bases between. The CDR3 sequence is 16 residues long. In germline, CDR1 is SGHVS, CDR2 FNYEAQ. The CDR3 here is CASSPRDTRSGNTIYF. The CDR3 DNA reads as TGTGCCAGCAGCCCACGGGACACTCGCTCTGGAAACACCATATATTTT.

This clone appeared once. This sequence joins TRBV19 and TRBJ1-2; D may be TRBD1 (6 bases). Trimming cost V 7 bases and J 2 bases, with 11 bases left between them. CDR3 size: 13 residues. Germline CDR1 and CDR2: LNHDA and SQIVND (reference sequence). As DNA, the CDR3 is TGTGCCAGTAAGGCGGGGGGCAACTATGGCTACACCTTC. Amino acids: CASKAGGNYGYTF.

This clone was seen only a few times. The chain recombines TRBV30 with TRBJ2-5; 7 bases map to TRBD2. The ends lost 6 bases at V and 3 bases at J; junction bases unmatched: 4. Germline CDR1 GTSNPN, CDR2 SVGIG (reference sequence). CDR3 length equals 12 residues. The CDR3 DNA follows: TGTGCCTGCGAGGCGGGGGAAGAGACCCAGTACTTC. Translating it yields CACEAGEETQYF.

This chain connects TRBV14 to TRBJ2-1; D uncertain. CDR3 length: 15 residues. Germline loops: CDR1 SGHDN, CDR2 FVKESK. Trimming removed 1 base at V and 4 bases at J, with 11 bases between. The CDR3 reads CASSQGSVLYNEQFF. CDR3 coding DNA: TGTGCCAGCAGCCAAGGGTCAGTATTGTACAATGAGCAGTTCTTC. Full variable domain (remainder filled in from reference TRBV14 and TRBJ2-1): EAGVTQFPSHSVIEKGQTVTLRCDPISGHDNLYWYRRVMGKEIKFLLHFVKESKQDESGMPNNRFLAERTGGTYSTLKVQPAELEDSGVYFCASSQGSVLYNEQFFGPGTRLTVL.

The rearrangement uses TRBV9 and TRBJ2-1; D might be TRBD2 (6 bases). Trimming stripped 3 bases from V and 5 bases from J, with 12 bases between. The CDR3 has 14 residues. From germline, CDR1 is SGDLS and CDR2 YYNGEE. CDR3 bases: TGTGCCAGCAGCGCCGACACTAGCAACAATGAGCAGTTCTTC. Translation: CASSADTSNNEQFF.

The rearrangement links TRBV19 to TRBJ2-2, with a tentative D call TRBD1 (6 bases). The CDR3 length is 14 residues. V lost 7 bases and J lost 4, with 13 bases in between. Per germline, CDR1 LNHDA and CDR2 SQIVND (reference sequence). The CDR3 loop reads CASKIQGSTGELFF. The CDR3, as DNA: TGTGCCAGTAAGATACAGGGATCCACCGGGGAGCTGTTTTTT.

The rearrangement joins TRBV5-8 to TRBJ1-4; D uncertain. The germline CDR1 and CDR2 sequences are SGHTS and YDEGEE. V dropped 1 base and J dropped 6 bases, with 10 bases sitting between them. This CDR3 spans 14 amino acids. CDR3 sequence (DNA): TGTGCCAGCAGCTTGCGGGGTACTGATGAAAAACTGTTTTTT. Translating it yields CASSLRGTDEKLFF.

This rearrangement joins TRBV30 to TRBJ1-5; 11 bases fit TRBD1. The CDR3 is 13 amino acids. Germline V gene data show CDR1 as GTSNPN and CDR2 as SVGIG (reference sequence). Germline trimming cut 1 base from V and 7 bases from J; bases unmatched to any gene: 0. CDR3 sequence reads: CAWSGTGGQPQHF. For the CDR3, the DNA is TGTGCCTGGAGTGGGACAGGGGGCCAGCCCCAGCATTTT. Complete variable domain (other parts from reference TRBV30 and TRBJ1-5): SQTIHQWPATLVQPVGSPLSLECTVEGTSNPNLYWYRQAAGRGLQLLFYSVGIGQISSEVPQNLSASRPQDRQFILSSKKLLLSDSGFYLCAWSGTGGQPQHFGDGTRLSIL.